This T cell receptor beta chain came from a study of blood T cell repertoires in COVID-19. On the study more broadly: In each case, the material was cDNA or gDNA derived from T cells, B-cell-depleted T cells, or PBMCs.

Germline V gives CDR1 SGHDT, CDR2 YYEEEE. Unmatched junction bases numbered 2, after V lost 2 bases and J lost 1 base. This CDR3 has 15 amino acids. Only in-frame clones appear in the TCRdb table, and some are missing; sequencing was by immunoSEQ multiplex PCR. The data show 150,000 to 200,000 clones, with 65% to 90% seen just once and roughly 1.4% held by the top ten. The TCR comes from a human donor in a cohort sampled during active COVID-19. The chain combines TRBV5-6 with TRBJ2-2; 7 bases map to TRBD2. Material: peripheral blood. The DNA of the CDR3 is TGTGCCAGCAGCTTAGGCGGGGGGAACACCGGGGAGCTGTTTTTT. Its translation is CASSLGGGNTGELFF.